These T cell receptor beta chains were read from a single sample in a study of T cells in Graves' hyperthyroidism and ophthalmopathy. TCRdb fed the multiplex PCR reads into MiXCR, producing one record per CDR3 protein. The sample holds some 580,000 distinct CDR3 sequences, roughly a sixth seen once. The sequencing input was blood. The receptors shown here come from a woman aged 40-49 years with Graves' ophthalmopathy. Each CDR3 is given without its conserved first and last residue. Part of the rows lack a size; the others show once, few, many or a class for expanded clones.

clone_size	v_call	j_call	cdr3_aa
few	TRBV4-1	TRBJ1-2	ASSQGTGGEGYT
many	TRBV2	TRBJ2-7	ASSERGTGGRYEQY
NA	TRBV4-1	TRBJ2-5	ASSQLPEETQY
NA	TRBV19	TRBJ2-7	ASSTRKAQDPDPYEQY
NA	TRBV6-1	TRBJ1-6	ASTNSAPGGTPLH
NA	TRBV12-3/TRBV12-4	TRBJ1-1	ASSTEGGFTEAF
many	TRBV5-8	TRBJ1-5	ASSLILGAYNQPQH
few	TRBV12-3/TRBV12-4	TRBJ1-2	ASSFERGGGYT
NA	TRBV20-1	TRBJ2-7	SAAEGGSSYEQY
few	TRBV7-2	TRBJ2-7	ASSSGLSPNEQY
NA	TRBV2	TRBJ1-4	ASSPLETGREKLF
NA	TRBV20-1	TRBJ1-5	SARGGTGDYQPQH
NA	TRBV27	TRBJ1-4	AGRRQGVGKKLF
many	TRBV13	TRBJ1-1	ASSLKGATNTEAF
many	TRBV28	TRBJ2-1	ASSSLSGYNEQF
NA	TRBV5-1	TRBJ2-6	ASSLDGTTGANVLT
NA	TRBV4-1	TRBJ2-7	ASSQEFTEQY